This T cell receptor (beta chain) was retrieved from a study of regulatory T cells in long-lasting Graves disease. Stated time point: newly diagnosed GD, antithyroid drugs for less than 3 months. PBMC RNA was the source of the TCR library. Assembly of TCR beta libraries relied on iRepertoire HTBI primers together with Arm-PCR of CDR3 regions. TCRdb re-derived calls from the multiplex PCR reads in MiXCR, one entry per CDR3 protein. The sample has roughly 500,000 distinct CDR3 sequences, 12% to 15% seen once. This clonotype showed up many times. This sample also appeared in a second study, on T cells in Graves' hyperthyroidism and ophthalmopathy. This second study says: Exclusion followed for patients with uncontrolled infection, other autoimmune disease, pregnancy or lactation.

The receptor was isolated from a woman between 50 and 59 years old with Graves disease. Sequencing was performed on peripheral blood mononuclear cells (PBMCs), taken at new diagnosis, from a patient treated with antithyroid drugs.

CDR3 sequence (DNA): TGTGCCAGCAGTTTAATCACAGGGCACTCCTACAATGAGCAGTTCTTC. Residues: CASSLITGHSYNEQFF. The rearrangement links TRBV12-3 or TRBV12-4 to TRBJ2-1, with TRBD1 as a possible D gene (6 bases). The CDR3 spans 16 residues. With 2 bases removed from V and 0 bases from J, the gap between germline ends came to 11 bases.